This T cell receptor beta chain came from a study of blood T cell repertoires in COVID-19. Germline V gene data show CDR1 as SEHNR and CDR2 as FQNEAQ (reference sequence). The CDR3 has 14 amino acids. V was clipped by 4 bases and J by 4 bases; unmatched bases: 4. TCRdb's table, derived via immunoSEQ multiplex PCR, lists solely in-frame clones and lacks some. The sample carries 200,000 to 250,000 clones, approximately 90% recorded once. V and J are TRBV7-9 and TRBJ1-1, with 9 bases that match TRBD1. The source material was PBMCs or T cells enriched from blood (not recorded which). The receptor comes from a woman in her thirties who had recovered from COVID-19. The CDR3 protein is CASSSRDRATEAFF. The CDR3, as DNA: TGTGCCAGCAGCTCCCGGGACAGGGCCACTGAAGCTTTCTTT. The full variable domain, with the rest looked up from reference TRBV7-9 and TRBJ1-1, is DTGVSQNPRHKITKRGQNVTFRCDPISEHNRLYWYRQTLGQGPEFLTYFQNEAQLEKSRLLSDRFSAERPKGSFSTLEIQRTEQGDSAMYLCASSSRDRATEAFFGQGTRLTVV.